This is a list of T cell receptor beta chains from one sample in a study of blood T cell repertoires in COVID-19. Some clones are missing from TCRdb's copy, which holds only in-frame ones; the method was immunoSEQ multiplex PCR. This repertoire shows 95,000 to 150,000 clones, around three quarters found once; its top ten account for around 16%. The sample consisted of peripheral blood. The receptors derive from a man aged 60 to 75 with active or convalescent COVID-19. The CDR3 runs from the conserved cysteine through the conserved F or W. Fields, in order: J gene, V gene, clone size, CDR3 protein. Clone size is shown for a subset of rows, as once, few, many or a class of expanded clone.

J: TRBJ2-3
V: TRBV5-6
size: -
CDR3: CASSSESGQGTDTQYF

J: TRBJ1-4
V: TRBV10-3
size: -
CDR3: CAISDSGGTNEKLFF

J: TRBJ2-5
V: TRBV19
size: -
CDR3: CASSINRGWETQYF

J: TRBJ2-7
V: TRBV6-2/TRBV6-3
size: -
CDR3: CASSFTTSGNSYEQYF

J: TRBJ1-1
V: TRBV10-3
size: -
CDR3: CASSLDTEAFF

J: TRBJ2-3
V: TRBV19
size: -
CDR3: CASSDGSQDTQYF

J: TRBJ1-2
V: TRBV5-1
size: -
CDR3: CASSPRGTAYYGYTF

J: TRBJ2-2
V: TRBV28
size: -
CDR3: CASSTHPGLAGTNANTGELFF

J: TRBJ2-5
V: TRBV7-3
size: -
CDR3: CASSLDSQETQYF

J: TRBJ2-1
V: TRBV11-2
size: once
CDR3: CASSPRSADLEDEQFF

J: TRBJ1-6
V: TRBV5-1
size: -
CDR3: CASKIDTSLSPLHF

J: TRBJ2-7
V: TRBV12-3/TRBV12-4
size: -
CDR3: CASSLGLYEQYF

J: TRBJ1-6
V: TRBV30
size: once
CDR3: CAWRTGEVDSPLHF

J: TRBJ1-1
V: TRBV6-6
size: -
CDR3: CASSPRQGRGNTEAFF

J: TRBJ2-3
V: TRBV20-1
size: -
CDR3: CSASPGLAEPTDTQYF

J: TRBJ2-7
V: TRBV29-1
size: once
CDR3: CSVEMQGKDEQYF

J: TRBJ1-5
V: TRBV19
size: -
CDR3: CASQEDSYYSNQPQHF

J: TRBJ1-2
V: TRBV28
size: -
CDR3: CASSPLDQGALSGYTF

J: TRBJ2-3
V: TRBV5-1
size: -
CDR3: CASSLGVAGVDTQYF

J: TRBJ2-1
V: TRBV5-4
size: -
CDR3: CASAGGHTDNEQFF

J: TRBJ2-1
V: TRBV7-9
size: -
CDR3: CASSTRQGAGNEQFF

J: TRBJ2-3
V: TRBV7-9
size: -
CDR3: CASSLRGFSSTDTQYF

J: TRBJ2-7
V: TRBV6-5
size: -
CDR3: CAPPVRGDFKQYF

J: TRBJ1-2
V: TRBV4-2
size: -
CDR3: CASSLPPGQEELVYGYTF

J: TRBJ2-7
V: TRBV11-2
size: -
CDR3: CASSLLLESEQYF

J: TRBJ2-1
V: TRBV5-4
size: few
CDR3: CASSRVGGSNEQFF

J: TRBJ2-7
V: TRBV27
size: -
CDR3: CASSSIAGEVTYEQYF

J: TRBJ1-5
V: TRBV24-1
size: -
CDR3: CATSDLGAGQHF

J: TRBJ2-7
V: TRBV7-6
size: -
CDR3: CASSLMGGQGNYEQYF

J: TRBJ1-2
V: TRBV11-2
size: -
CDR3: CASSPSRYYGYTF

J: TRBJ1-6
V: TRBV25-1
size: -
CDR3: CASSEVQAHNSPLHF

J: TRBJ2-1
V: TRBV5-5
size: -
CDR3: CASSFKGGFSDEQFF

J: TRBJ2-7
V: TRBV2
size: few
CDR3: CASSGLSVEQYF

J: TRBJ2-5
V: TRBV11-1
size: -
CDR3: CASSFPGRAEETQYF

J: TRBJ2-1
V: TRBV7-2
size: -
CDR3: CASSSASGRNEQFF

J: TRBJ2-7
V: TRBV21-1
size: -
CDR3: CASSKRGTGSYEQYF

J: TRBJ2-1
V: TRBV28
size: -
CDR3: CASSEGGGLEQFF

J: TRBJ2-1
V: TRBV24-1
size: -
CDR3: CATSDYREGEQFF

J: TRBJ1-5
V: TRBV10-3
size: -
CDR3: CAISGQGDQPQHF

J: TRBJ1-3
V: TRBV7-2
size: -
CDR3: CASSYAGTESSGNTIYF

J: TRBJ2-7
V: TRBV6-5
size: -
CDR3: CASRPAASGSYEQYF

J: TRBJ2-1
V: TRBV5-1
size: -
CDR3: CASSLGTGVGNEQFF

J: TRBJ2-1
V: TRBV7-2
size: -
CDR3: CASSREGGSYNEQFF

J: TRBJ2-5
V: TRBV19
size: -
CDR3: CASSMQGLGETQYF

J: TRBJ1-2
V: TRBV4-3
size: -
CDR3: CASSQDRRAYGYTF

J: TRBJ2-7
V: TRBV4-1
size: -
CDR3: CASSQVSLAGGLFYEQYF